Presented here are 17 T cell receptor beta chains from one specimen sequenced in a study of OX40 agonist ivuxolimab in advanced cancers. Some clones are missing from TCRdb's copy, which holds only in-frame ones; the method was immunoSEQ multiplex PCR. This sample has roughly 45,000 clones; roughly 85% occur once, and the top ten carry around 3.4%. The material was CD4+ or CD8+ T cells sorted from blood, obtained in a trial of the OX40 agonist ivuxolimab. Every receptor here comes from an adult with an advanced solid tumor such as melanoma, head and neck, liver or kidney cancer.

The chain uses TRBV14 and TRBJ2-1, with 7 nucleotides matching TRBD1. The CDR3 spans 16 residues. The J segment lost 0 bases and the V segment lost 3 bases, leaving 5 bases of the junction unmatched. Germline CDR1 reads SGHDN; CDR2 reads FVKESK. The CDR3 here is CASSHRGQNSYNEQFF. The CDR3 region has the DNA TGTGCCAGCAGCCACCGGGGACAGAACTCCTACAATGAGCAGTTCTTC. The full variable domain, rest sourced from reference TRBV14 and TRBJ2-1, is EAGVTQFPSHSVIEKGQTVTLRCDPISGHDNLYWYRRVMGKEIKFLLHFVKESKQDESGMPNNRFLAERTGGTYSTLKVQPAELEDSGVYFCASSHRGQNSYNEQFFGPGTRLTVL.

This chain connects TRBV5-5 to TRBJ1-5, with D hard to call. This CDR3 comprises 15 residues. The germline V gene encodes CDR1 SGHKS and CDR2 YYEKEE (reference sequence). Trimming stripped 4 bases from V and 1 base from J, with 12 bases between. As DNA, the CDR3 is TGTGCCAGCAGCCCGATTGCGGGAAGCAATCAGCCCCAGCATTTT. Translation: CASSPIAGSNQPQHF.

The chain couples TRBV7-9 to TRBJ1-3, with a possible D match to TRBD1 (5 bases). There are 14 residues in the CDR3. Germline V CDR1 and CDR2: SEHNR, FQNEAQ (reference sequence). Trimming cost V 6 bases and J 3 bases, with 12 bases left between them. The chain's CDR3 is CASSQGVNGNTIYF. CDR3 nucleotides: TGTGCCAGCAGTCAAGGGGTAAATGGAAACACCATATATTTT.

The chain joins TRBV7-4 to TRBJ1-3; a possible D gene is TRBD1 (5 bases). Trimming stripped 0 bases from V and 4 bases from J, with 28 bases between. Per germline, CDR1 SGHVT and CDR2 SQSDAQ. This CDR3 is built from 21 residues. This chain's CDR3 is CASSLAEGTRAGRSSGNTIYF. CDR3 in DNA: TGTGCCAGCAGCTTAGCCGAGGGGACCAGGGCCGGGCGGTCGTCGGGAAACACCATATATTTT.

This clone was seen only once. The chain couples TRBV19 to TRBJ2-6; no definite D call. Between the trimmed V and J ends, which lost 3 bases and 0 bases, there was a span of 6 bases. The germline gives CDR1 LNHDA, CDR2 SQIVND (reference sequence). This CDR3 has 15 amino acids. CDR3 amino acids: CASSIQDSGANVLTF. The CDR3 DNA is TGTGCCAGTAGTATTCAGGACTCTGGGGCCAACGTCCTGACTTTC.

The rearrangement uses TRBV2 and TRBJ2-7; tentatively, D is TRBD2 (7 bases). The V and J ends lost 3 bases and 4 bases respectively, with 13 bases between them. CDR1 and CDR2 from the germline V gene are SNHLY and FYNNEI. The CDR3 loop spans 14 amino acids. The CDR3 bases are TGTGCCAGCAGTGAGCCCAGGGGAGGGTACGAGCAGTACTTC. Amino acid sequence: CASSEPRGGYEQYF.

This sequence joins TRBV27 and TRBJ2-7, with 14 bases aligning to TRBD2. The CDR3 covers 15 residues. The germline CDR1 and CDR2 sequences are MNHEY and SMNVEV (reference sequence). The V segment lost 5 bases and the J segment 4 bases; nucleotides outside the gene matches: 4. Here the CDR3 DNA reads TGTGCCAGCAGTACCCGACTAGCGGGGGGGTACGAGCAGTACTTC. Translating it yields CASSTRLAGGYEQYF.

This rearrangement joins TRBV6-5 to TRBJ2-7, with D perhaps matching TRBD1 (6 bases). The CDR3 spans 14 residues. Trimming took 6 bases from V and 2 from J, leaving 14 bases between them. Per the germline V gene, CDR1 is MNHEY and CDR2 is SVGAGI. CDR3: CASRFHRATYEQYF. For the CDR3, the DNA is TGTGCCAGCAGATTCCACAGGGCCACCTACGAGCAGTACTTC.

This chain links TRBV7-9 with TRBJ2-7; D uncertain. Germline V CDR1 and CDR2: SEHNR, FQNEAQ (reference sequence). The CDR3 runs 14 residues. Trimming removed 1 base from V and 6 bases from J, with 13 bases in between. The DNA of the CDR3 is TGTGCCAGCAGCTTAGGAGTAGGTTCGGTCGAGCAGTACTTC. It translates to CASSLGVGSVEQYF.

This chain uses TRBV28 with TRBJ2-7; 10 bases are a match to TRBD1. The germline V gene encodes CDR1 MDHEN and CDR2 SYDVKM. There are 16 residues in the CDR3. V was pared by 5 bases and J by 0 bases, with 7 bases of the junction left unmatched. In nucleotides, the CDR3 is TGTGCCAGCAGTCCGGAGGGACAGGGGTCCTCCTACGAGCAGTACTTC. The encoded protein is CASSPEGQGSSYEQYF.

This rearrangement joins TRBV11-2 to TRBJ1-5; D unresolved. Germline CDR1 is SGHAT and CDR2 is FQNNGV. This CDR3 spans 16 amino acids. With 1 base removed from V and 5 bases from J, the gap between germline ends came to 15 bases. Here the CDR3 DNA reads TGTGCCAGCAGCTTAGGGGTCACCTCCAAAGATCAGCCCCAGCATTTT. Translated: CASSLGVTSKDQPQHF.

The CDR3 DNA reads TGTGCCAGCAGCACGCTCCGGGCCCCGTTTTTAGGCAATCAGCCCCAGCATTTT. Translating gives CASSTLRAPFLGNQPQHF. The chain recombines TRBV21-1 with TRBJ1-5. TRBV21-1 is a known pseudogene. This CDR3 has 18 residues.

V and J are TRBV7-3 and TRBJ2-1; perhaps TRBD1 as D (6 bases). The ends were cut back, 5 bases at V and 2 bases at J, with 13 bases in the middle. Germline-derived CDR1 and CDR2 are SGHTA and FQGTGA. This CDR3 comprises 15 residues. The CDR3, as DNA: TGTGCCAGCAGCCCCTCAGGGGTGGCCTACAATGAGCAGTTCTTC. Translation gives CASSPSGVAYNEQFF. The complete variable domain, with remaining parts taken from reference TRBV7-3 and TRBJ2-1, reads GAGVSQTPSNKVTEKGKYVELRCDPISGHTALYWYRQSLGQGPEFLIYFQGTGAADDSGLPNDRFFAVRPEGSVSTLKIQRTERGDSAVYLCASSPSGVAYNEQFFGPGTRLTVL.

This clone occurred once. The rearrangement joins TRBV7-2 to TRBJ2-7; tentative D call: TRBD2 (6 bases). The V gene's germline CDR1 is SGHTA and CDR2 FQGNSA. CDR3 length: 15 amino acids. Deletions cut 7 bases from V and 0 bases from J, with 16 bases between. The CDR3 spells CASTPGGRSSYEQYF. CDR3 nucleotide sequence: TGTGCCAGCACCCCCGGGGGACGGAGCTCCTACGAGCAGTACTTC.

The chain has TRBV18 and TRBJ1-2; 9 bases are a match to TRBD1. With 6 bases clipped from V and 2 bases from J, the junction kept 10 bases outside the gene matches. The CDR3 is made up of 16 amino acids. Germline loops: CDR1 KGHSH, CDR2 LQKENI. As DNA, the CDR3 is TGTGCCAGCTCTTTACGTGCAGGACAGGGGAACTATGGCTACACCTTC. Its translation: CASSLRAGQGNYGYTF. The whole variable domain, filled in from reference TRBV18 and TRBJ1-2, reads NAGVMQNPRHLVRRRGQEARLRCSPMKGHSHVYWYRQLPEEGLKFMVYLQKENIIDESGMPKERFSAEFPKEGPSILRIQQVVRGDSAAYFCASSLRAGQGNYGYTFGSGTRLTVV.

This clone was picked up one time. J is TRBJ2-7 and V is TRBV4-3, with D perhaps TRBD1 (6 bases). Per germline, CDR1 LGHNA and CDR2 YSLEER. The V gene lost 2 bases and the J gene lost 3 bases, with 8 bases spanning the gap. There are 13 residues in the CDR3. The CDR3 DNA reads as TGCGCCAGCAGCCAACGGGACAACTACGAGCAGTACTTC. As protein: CASSQRDNYEQYF.

The chain carries TRBV1 and TRBJ2-5; no check of the table's D call, TRBD2, against the DNA was made. TRBV1 is listed as a pseudogene. CDR3 length: 19 residues. The CDR3, as DNA: TGCACCAGCAGCCAAGGGTACGCGGGAGGGCCGGCATTACAAGAGACCCAGTACTTC. Translation gives CTSSQGYAGGPALQETQYF.